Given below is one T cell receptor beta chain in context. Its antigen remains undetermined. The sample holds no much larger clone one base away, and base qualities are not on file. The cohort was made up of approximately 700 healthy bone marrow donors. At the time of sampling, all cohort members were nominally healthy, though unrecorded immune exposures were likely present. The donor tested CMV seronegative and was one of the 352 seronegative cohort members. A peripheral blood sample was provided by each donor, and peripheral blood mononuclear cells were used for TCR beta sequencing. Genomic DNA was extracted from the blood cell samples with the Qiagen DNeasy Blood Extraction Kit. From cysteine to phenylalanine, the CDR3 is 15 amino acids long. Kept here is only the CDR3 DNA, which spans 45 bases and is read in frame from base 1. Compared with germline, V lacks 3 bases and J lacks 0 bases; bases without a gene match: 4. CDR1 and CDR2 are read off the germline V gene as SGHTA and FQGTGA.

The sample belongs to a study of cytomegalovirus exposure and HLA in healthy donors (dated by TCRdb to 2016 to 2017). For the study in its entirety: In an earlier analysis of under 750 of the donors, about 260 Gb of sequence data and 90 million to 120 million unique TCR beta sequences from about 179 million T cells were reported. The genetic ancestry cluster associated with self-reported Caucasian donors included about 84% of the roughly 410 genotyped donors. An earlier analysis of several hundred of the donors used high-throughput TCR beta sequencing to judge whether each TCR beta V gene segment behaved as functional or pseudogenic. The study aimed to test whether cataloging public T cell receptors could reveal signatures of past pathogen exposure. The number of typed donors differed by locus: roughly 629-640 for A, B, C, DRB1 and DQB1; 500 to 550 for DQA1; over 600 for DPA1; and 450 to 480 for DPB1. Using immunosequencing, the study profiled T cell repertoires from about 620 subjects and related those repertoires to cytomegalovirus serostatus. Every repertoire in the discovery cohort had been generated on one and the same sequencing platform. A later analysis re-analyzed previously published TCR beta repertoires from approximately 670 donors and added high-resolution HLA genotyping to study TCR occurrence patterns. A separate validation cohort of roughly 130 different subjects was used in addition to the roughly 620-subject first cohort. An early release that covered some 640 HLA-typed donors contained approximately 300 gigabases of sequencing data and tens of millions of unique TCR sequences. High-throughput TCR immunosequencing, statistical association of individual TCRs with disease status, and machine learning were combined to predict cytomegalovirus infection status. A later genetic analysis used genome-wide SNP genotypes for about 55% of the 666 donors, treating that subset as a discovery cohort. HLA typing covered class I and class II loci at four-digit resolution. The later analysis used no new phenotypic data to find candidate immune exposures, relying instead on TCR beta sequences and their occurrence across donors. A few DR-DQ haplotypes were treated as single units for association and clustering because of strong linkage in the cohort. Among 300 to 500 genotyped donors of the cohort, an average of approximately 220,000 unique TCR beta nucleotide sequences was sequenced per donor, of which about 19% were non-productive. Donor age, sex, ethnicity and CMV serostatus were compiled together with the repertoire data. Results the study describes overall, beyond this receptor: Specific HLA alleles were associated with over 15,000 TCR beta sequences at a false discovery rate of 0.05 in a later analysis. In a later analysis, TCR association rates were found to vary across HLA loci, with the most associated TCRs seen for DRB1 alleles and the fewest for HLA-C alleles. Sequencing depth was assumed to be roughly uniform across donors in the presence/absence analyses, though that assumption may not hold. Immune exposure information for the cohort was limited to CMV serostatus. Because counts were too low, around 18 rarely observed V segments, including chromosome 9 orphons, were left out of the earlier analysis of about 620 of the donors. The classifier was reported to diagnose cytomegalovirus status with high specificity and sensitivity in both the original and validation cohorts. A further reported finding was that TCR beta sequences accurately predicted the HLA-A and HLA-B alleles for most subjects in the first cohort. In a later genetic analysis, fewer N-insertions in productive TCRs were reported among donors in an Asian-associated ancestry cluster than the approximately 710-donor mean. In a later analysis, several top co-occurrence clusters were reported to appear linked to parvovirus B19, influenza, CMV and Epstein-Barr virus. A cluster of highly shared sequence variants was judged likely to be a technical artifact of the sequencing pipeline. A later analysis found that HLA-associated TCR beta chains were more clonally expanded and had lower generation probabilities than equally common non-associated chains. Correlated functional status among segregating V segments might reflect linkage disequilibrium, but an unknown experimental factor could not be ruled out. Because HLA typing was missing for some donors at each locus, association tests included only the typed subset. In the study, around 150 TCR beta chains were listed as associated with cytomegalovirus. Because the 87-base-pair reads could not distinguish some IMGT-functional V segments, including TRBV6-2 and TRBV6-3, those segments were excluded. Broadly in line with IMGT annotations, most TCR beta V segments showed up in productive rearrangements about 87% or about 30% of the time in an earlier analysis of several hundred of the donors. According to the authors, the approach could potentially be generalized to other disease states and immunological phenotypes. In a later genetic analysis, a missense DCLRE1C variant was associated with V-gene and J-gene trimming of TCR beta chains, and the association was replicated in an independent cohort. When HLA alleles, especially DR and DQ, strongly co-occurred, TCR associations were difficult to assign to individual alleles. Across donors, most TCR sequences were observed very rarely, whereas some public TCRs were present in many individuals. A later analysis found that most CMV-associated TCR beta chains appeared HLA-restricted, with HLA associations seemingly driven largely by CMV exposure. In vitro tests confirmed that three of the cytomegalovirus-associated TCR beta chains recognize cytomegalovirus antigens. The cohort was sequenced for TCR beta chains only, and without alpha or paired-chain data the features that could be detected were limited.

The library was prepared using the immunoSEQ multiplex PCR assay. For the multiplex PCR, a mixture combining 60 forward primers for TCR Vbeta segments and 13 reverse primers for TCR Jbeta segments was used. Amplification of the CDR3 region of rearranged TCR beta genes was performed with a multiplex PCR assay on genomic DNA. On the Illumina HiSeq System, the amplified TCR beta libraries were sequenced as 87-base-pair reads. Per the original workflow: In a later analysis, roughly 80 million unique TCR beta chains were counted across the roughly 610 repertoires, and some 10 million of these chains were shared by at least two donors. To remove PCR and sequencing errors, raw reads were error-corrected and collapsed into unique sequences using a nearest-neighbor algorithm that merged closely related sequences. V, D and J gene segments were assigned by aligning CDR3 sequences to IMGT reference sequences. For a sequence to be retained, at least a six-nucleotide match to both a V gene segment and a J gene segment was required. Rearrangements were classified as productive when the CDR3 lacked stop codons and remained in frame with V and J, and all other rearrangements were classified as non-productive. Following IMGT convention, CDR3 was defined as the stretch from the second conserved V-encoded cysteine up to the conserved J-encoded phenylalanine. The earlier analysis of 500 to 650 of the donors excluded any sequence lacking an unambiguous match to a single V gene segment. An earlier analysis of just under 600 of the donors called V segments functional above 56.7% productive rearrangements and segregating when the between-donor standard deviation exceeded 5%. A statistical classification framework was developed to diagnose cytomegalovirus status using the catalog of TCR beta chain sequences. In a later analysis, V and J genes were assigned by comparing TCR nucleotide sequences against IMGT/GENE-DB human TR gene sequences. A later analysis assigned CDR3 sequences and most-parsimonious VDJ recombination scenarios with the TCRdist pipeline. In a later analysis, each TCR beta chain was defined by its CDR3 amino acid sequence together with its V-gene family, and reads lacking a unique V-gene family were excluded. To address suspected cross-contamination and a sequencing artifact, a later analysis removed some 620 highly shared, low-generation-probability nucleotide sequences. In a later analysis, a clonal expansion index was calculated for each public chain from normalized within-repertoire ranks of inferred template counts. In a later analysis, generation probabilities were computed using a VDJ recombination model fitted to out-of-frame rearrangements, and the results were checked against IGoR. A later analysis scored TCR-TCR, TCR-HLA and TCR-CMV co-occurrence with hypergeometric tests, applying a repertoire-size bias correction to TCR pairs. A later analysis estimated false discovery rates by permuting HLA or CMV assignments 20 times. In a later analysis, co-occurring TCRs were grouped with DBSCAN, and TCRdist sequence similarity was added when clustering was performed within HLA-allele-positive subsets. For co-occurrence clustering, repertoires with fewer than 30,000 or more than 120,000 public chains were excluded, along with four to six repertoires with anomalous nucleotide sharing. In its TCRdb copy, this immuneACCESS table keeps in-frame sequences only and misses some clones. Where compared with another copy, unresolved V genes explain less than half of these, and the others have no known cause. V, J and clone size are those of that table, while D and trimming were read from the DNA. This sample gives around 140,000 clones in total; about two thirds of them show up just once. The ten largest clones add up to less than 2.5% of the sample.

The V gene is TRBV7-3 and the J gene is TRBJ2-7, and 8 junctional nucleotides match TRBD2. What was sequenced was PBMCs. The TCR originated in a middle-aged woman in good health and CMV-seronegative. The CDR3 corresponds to CASSFEGTSSYEQYF. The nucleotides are TGTGCCAGCAGCTTTGAAGGGACTAGCTCCTACGAGCAGTACTTC.